The 7 T cell receptor beta chains given below trace back to one sample, sequenced in a study of T cell repertoires in cytomegalovirus infection. TCRdb processed the reads anew with MiXCR; each CDR3 protein has one entry. The data contain roughly 90,000 distinct CDR3 sequences, more than 20% of them singletons. These receptors are not linked to any known antigen. Sequencing used CD8+ T cells from cultured PBMCs, obtained from culture after CMV antigen stimulation. The receptor set was obtained from a human donor in good health (CMV status not recorded). Some clones in this sample may be carry-over from other donors' samples.

By sample fraction, this clonotype is medium-sized. The chain recombines TRBV6-1 with TRBJ2-4; D perhaps matches TRBD1 (5 bases). This CDR3 is 15 amino acids long. Germline loops: CDR1 MNHNS, CDR2 SASEGT. Trimming stripped 5 bases from V and 1 base from J, with 12 bases between. This CDR3 reads CASSMGPAAKNIQYF. The CDR3 nucleotides read TGTGCCAGCAGTATGGGGCCGGCGGCCAAAAACATTCAGTACTTC.

The V call is TRBV6-2 or TRBV6-3, the J call TRBJ2-7; TRBD2 is a possible D gene (5 bases). The V gene lost 2 bases and the J gene lost 3 bases, with 11 bases spanning the gap. The CDR3 consists of 14 residues. From germline, CDR1 is MNHEY and CDR2 SVGEGT. CDR3 sequence reads: CASSYGRGVYEQYF. DNA of the CDR3: TGTGCCAGCAGTTACGGTCGGGGAGTCTACGAGCAGTACTTC.

The sample holds a few counts of this clonotype. The genes are TRBV11-3 and TRBJ2-5; the D is unclear. Germline CDR1 reads SGHNT; CDR2 reads YENEEA. V lost 0 bases and J lost 6, with 11 bases in between. The CDR3 runs to 14 residues. The CDR3 region is CASSLDRYGKTQYF. Here the CDR3 DNA reads TGTGCCAGCAGCTTAGATCGGTATGGAAAGACCCAGTACTTC. Full variable domain (rest looked up from reference TRBV11-3 and TRBJ2-5): EAGVVQSPRYKIIEKKQPVAFWCNPISGHNTLYWYLQNLGQGPELLIRYENEEAVDDSQLPKDRFSAERLKGVDSTLKIQPAELGDSAVYLCASSLDRYGKTQYFGPGTRLLVL.

In DNA form, the CDR3 reads TGCGCCAGCAGCGACCTCCCGAGCTCCTACGAGCAGTACTTC. Residues: CASSDLPSSYEQYF. The chain is built from TRBV5-1 and TRBJ2-7; D uncertain. Trimming removed 4 bases at V and 0 bases at J, with 11 bases between. Germline loops: CDR1 SGHRS, CDR2 YFSETQ. This CDR3 is 14 amino acids long.

V gene TRBV9 combines with J gene TRBJ2-7; the match to TRBD2 covers 13 bases. Trimming cost V 3 bases and J 3 bases; bases outside gene matches: 6. CDR1 SGDLS and CDR2 YYNGEE come from the germline V gene. This CDR3 comprises 16 residues. The CDR3 nucleotides are TGTGCCAGCAGCGCCACGACTAGCGGGAGGCTCTACGAGCAGTACTTC. Translation: CASSATTSGRLYEQYF.

This clonotype came up many times. V usage is TRBV7-8 and J usage is TRBJ2-7; 8 nucleotides align to TRBD1. Germline trimming cut 6 bases from V and 7 bases from J; bases unmatched to any gene: 11. Germline CDR1 SGHVS, CDR2 FQNEAQ. There are 14 residues in the CDR3. The CDR3 here is CASSMGQGASEQYF. The CDR3 nucleotides read TGTGCCAGCAGTATGGGGCAGGGGGCGTCTGAGCAGTACTTC. Full variable domain (rest looked up from reference TRBV7-8 and TRBJ2-7): GAGVSQSPRYKVAKRGQDVALRCDPISGHVSLFWYQQALGQGPEFLTYFQNEAQLDKSGLPSDRFFAERPEGSVSTLKIQRTQQEDSAVYLCASSMGQGASEQYFGPGTRLTVT.

This clonotype showed up just a few times. The chain employs TRBV4-3 and TRBJ2-3; 10 nucleotides match TRBD2. There are 21 residues in the CDR3. CDR1 is LGHNA and CDR2 is YSLEER in the germline V gene. V was pared by 0 bases and J by 2 bases, with 17 bases of the junction left unmatched. The CDR3 DNA follows: TGCGCCAGCAGCCAAGATCACTACCCCGATACTAGCGGGGTGGACACAGATACGCAGTATTTT. Translation gives CASSQDHYPDTSGVDTDTQYF.